A single sample is the source of the 10 T cell receptor beta chains below, sequenced in a study of blood T cell repertoires in COVID-19. Here immunoSEQ multiplex PCR was the method, and the copy in TCRdb shows in-frame clones only, minus some. In the table there are approximately 170,000 clones, approximately 86% of which are singletons. Source material: peripheral blood. The receptors were gathered from a woman older than 75 with COVID-19, enrolled during active disease.

This clone was seen once. The chain recombines TRBV7-9 with TRBJ1-5, with D perhaps TRBD1 (6 bases). Between the trimmed V and J ends, which lost 5 bases and 9 bases, there was a span of 14 bases. The CDR3 consists of 13 residues. Germline CDR1 reads SEHNR; CDR2 reads FQNEAQ (reference sequence). The DNA for the CDR3 is TGTGCCAGCAGCCCTGGGGGGGGCGGGCCCCAGCATTTT. It specifies CASSPGGGGPQHF.

The rearrangement uses TRBV18 and TRBJ2-2; the match to TRBD1 covers 7 bases. Losses at the gene ends were 4 bases for V and 0 bases for J; bases not matched to a gene: 2. This CDR3 has 15 residues. The germline V gene encodes CDR1 KGHSH and CDR2 LQKENI. This chain's CDR3 is CASSLDRANTGELFF. The DNA of the CDR3 is TGTGCCAGCTCACTAGACAGGGCGAACACCGGGGAGCTGTTTTTT.

The chain joins TRBV6-1 to TRBJ1-2, with D unclear. Germline V gives CDR1 MNHNS, CDR2 SASEGT. The CDR3 totals 14 residues. V lost 2 bases and J 8 bases, leaving 15 bases between the germline ends. CDR3 sequence (DNA): TGTGCCAGCAGTGAAAGGGTCGGGGTCCGGGGCTACACCTTC. Translating gives CASSERVGVRGYTF.

The CDR3 sequence is CATSQGTQETQYF. For the CDR3, the DNA is TGTGCCACCAGCCAGGGAACTCAAGAGACCCAGTACTTC. The chain has TRBV24-1 and TRBJ2-5; D is possibly TRBD1 (5 bases). Trimming left V 7 bases short and J 2 bases short, with 10 bases between. The CDR3 contains 13 residues. Germline V lookup: CDR1 KGHDR, CDR2 SFDVKD.

The chain recombines TRBV3-1 (or the pseudogene TRBV3-2) with TRBJ2-5; 9 bases are shared with TRBD2. Germline V lookup: CDR1 LGHDT, CDR2 YNNKEL (reference sequence). There are 17 residues in the CDR3. V lost 3 bases and J lost 2; bases outside the gene matches: 10. CDR3 DNA: TGTGCCAGCAGCCAGTCGATAGCGGGAGTTCAACAAGAGACCCAGTACTTC. This codes for CASSQSIAGVQQETQYF.

V and J are TRBV2 and TRBJ2-1; 12 positions agree with TRBD2. Trimming cost V 6 bases and J 3 bases; bases outside gene matches: 6. The CDR3 contains 16 residues. The germline V gene has CDR1 SNHLY and CDR2 FYNNEI. As DNA, the CDR3 is TGTGCCAGCAGCAGACTAGCGGGAGACCGCTACAATGAGCAGTTCTTC. Protein product: CASSRLAGDRYNEQFF.

This clone was detected once. The V and J genes are TRBV7-6 and TRBJ1-1; D remains ambiguous. Deletions cut 3 bases from V and 1 base from J, with 9 bases between. CDR3 length: 14 amino acids. Germline assignment: CDR1 SGHVS and CDR2 FNYEAQ. CDR3 DNA: TGTGCCAGCAGCTTCCGGGGTACGAACACTGAAGCTTTCTTT. It specifies CASSFRGTNTEAFF.

This chain connects TRBV28 to TRBJ2-5; possible D gene TRBD2, 5 bases. V lost 4 bases and J lost 2, with 23 bases in between. Germline V lookup: CDR1 MDHEN, CDR2 SYDVKM. This CDR3 spans 18 amino acids. CDR3 sequence (DNA): TGTGCCAGCAGTTCAATAGGCCTCATTAAGGACTTACAAGAGACCCAGTACTTC. Amino acids: CASSSIGLIKDLQETQYF.

This chain connects TRBV9 to TRBJ1-4, with a tentative D call TRBD1 (5 bases). V lost 4 bases and J 2 bases, leaving 9 bases between the germline ends. The CDR3 has 14 amino acids. Germline V lookup: CDR1 SGDLS, CDR2 YYNGEE. The CDR3 sequence: CASSNGGTNEKLFF. The CDR3 bases are TGTGCCAGCAGCAACGGGGGGACTAATGAAAAACTGTTTTTT.

This sequence joins TRBV28 and TRBJ1-3, with TRBD1 matching over 9 bases. This CDR3 has 17 amino acids. CDR1 and CDR2 (germline): MDHEN, SYDVKM. V dropped 7 bases and J dropped 3; count of bases not matched to a gene: 13. The CDR3 coding sequence is TGTGCCAGCACCATACAGGGGGCGGCTTCTGATGGAAACACCATATATTTT. It translates to CASTIQGAASDGNTIYF. Full variable domain (outside the CDR3, taken from reference TRBV28 and TRBJ1-3): DVKVTQSSRYLVKRTGEKVFLECVQDMDHENMFWYRQDPGLGLRLIYFSYDVKMKEKGDIPEGYSVSREKKERFSLILESASTNQTSMYLCASTIQGAASDGNTIYFGEGSWLTVV.